A selection of T cell receptor beta chains follows, all from one sample in a study of tumor and adjacent non-tumor tissue in lung cancer. TCRdb reprocessed the multiplex PCR reads with MiXCR, giving one entry per CDR3 protein. The repertoire holds 90,000 to 100,000 distinct CDR3 sequences, with less than 85% as singletons. Sample: distant non-tumor lung tissue. Receptors were obtained from a man between 60 and 70 years old with small cell lung cancer. Both conserved end residues are trimmed from each CDR3.

>TRBV20-1|TRBJ1-2
IAREDGSVYGYT
>TRBV10-2|TRBJ1-1
ASRRQANTEAF
>TRBV6-1|TRBJ2-5
ASSEASGSVGEIQY
>TRBV7-8|TRBJ1-5
ASSLALLDQPQH
>TRBV6-5|TRBJ2-2
AISSYGTLSEELF
>TRBV5-5|TRBJ2-1
ASSGLGRSSYNEQF
>TRBV29-1|TRBJ2-1
SGAPLRGYYIERF
>TRBV11-2|TRBJ1-1
ASSLLMLGTEAF
>TRBV11-2|TRBJ1-1
ASSLTGGVVRNIEAL
>TRBV4-1|TRBJ1-1
ASSQSEPRQINEAF
>TRBV5-4|TRBJ2-3
ASNLDRATDTQY
>TRBV2|TRBJ2-7
ASIAGCEQY
>TRBV12-3/TRBV12-4|TRBJ2-3
ASSRTRTTDTQY
>TRBV11-2|TRBJ2-1
ASSVQGRDHGEQF
>TRBV5-6|TRBJ1-5
GSTTCQPRH
>TRBV5-6|TRBJ1-1
ANRLASGTAKTEAL
>TRBV11-3|TRBJ2-3
ASGPSSGGTHTQY
>TRBV20-1|TRBJ2-1
SARGGRGYVQL
>TRBV10-3|TRBJ2-1
AISETGLAGIGEQF
>TRBV5-1|TRBJ2-1
ASSLKQPSSYNKQF
>TRBV12-3/TRBV12-4|TRBJ1-2
ASSLLGGAFDGYT
>TRBV12-3/TRBV12-4|TRBJ2-5
ASILSVETQY
>TRBV6-1|TRBJ2-3
ASSETTASTETQY
>TRBV29-1|TRBJ2-2
SVGGVPGEVF
>TRBV11-2|TRBJ1-2
VSSLETGHYAYN
>TRBV11-2|TRBJ1-1
ASSFRVVGTGETEAF
>TRBV13|TRBJ1-6
ASGQNDGGSYNSPLH
>TRBV29-1|TRBJ1-5
NAVEQGMSQPQH
>TRBV2|TRBJ1-5
ASSGGAGHLNQPQH
>TRBV4-2|TRBJ2-2
VSNGIYAGDDTGELV
>TRBV6-1|TRBJ2-2
DSSVGVYSTGELF
>TRBV4-1|TRBJ1-5
ASSQGMSKPQH
>TRBV10-3|TRBJ1-2
AINSGGTGVYGYT
>TRBV28|TRBJ1-2
TSIQTGYYGYT
>TRBV6-1|TRBJ2-2
ASSEIFEGTSGELF
>TRBV29-1|TRBJ2-3
SAEGGGSVSTDTQY
>TRBV12-3/TRBV12-4|TRBJ2-2
ASSLVYGTSNTEELF
>TRBV12-3/TRBV12-4|TRBJ1-3
ASSLPRDRNIIY
>TRBV30|TRBJ1-2
AWNVHRDSPARYS
>TRBV5-6|TRBJ1-1
ASNLAPGTADTEAF
>TRBV7-3|TRBJ2-2
TSGAPDSPTGELF
>TRBV5-1|TRBJ1-2
ASSLREGALYGYI
>TRBV20-1|TRBJ1-2
SARSTGINEYGYT
>TRBV28|TRBJ1-5
TSSSPGQGSNQPQH
>TRBV4-2|TRBJ2-4
ASRPRGTGGRAKNIQY